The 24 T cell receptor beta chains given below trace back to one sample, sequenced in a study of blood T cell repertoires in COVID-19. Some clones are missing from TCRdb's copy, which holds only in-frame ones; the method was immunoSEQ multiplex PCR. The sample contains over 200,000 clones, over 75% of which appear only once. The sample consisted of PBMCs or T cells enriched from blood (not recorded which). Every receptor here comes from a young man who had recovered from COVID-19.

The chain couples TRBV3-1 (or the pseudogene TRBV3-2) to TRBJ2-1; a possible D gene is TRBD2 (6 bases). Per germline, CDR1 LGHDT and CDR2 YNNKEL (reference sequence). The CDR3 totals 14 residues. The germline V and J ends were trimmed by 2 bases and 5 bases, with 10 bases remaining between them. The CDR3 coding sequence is TGTGCCAGCAGCCAACAGCGGGTGGACAATGAGCAGTTCTTC. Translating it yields CASSQQRVDNEQFF.

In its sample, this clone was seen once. The CDR3: CASSRGQGPYNEQFF. The DNA of the CDR3 is TGTGCCAGCAGCCGCGGACAGGGCCCCTACAATGAGCAGTTCTTC. The rearrangement uses TRBV3-1 (or the pseudogene TRBV3-2) and TRBJ2-1; TRBD1 matches at 8 bases. The CDR3 totals 15 residues. CDR1 LGHDT and CDR2 YNNKEL come from the germline V gene (reference sequence). V shed 4 bases, J shed 2 bases, and the junction held 4 bases outside the gene matches.

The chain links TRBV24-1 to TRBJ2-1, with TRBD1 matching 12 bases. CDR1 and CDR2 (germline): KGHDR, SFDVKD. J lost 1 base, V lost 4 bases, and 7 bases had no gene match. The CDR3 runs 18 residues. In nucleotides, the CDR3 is TGTGCCACCAGTGACCCGGGGACAGGGGGCCGGTCCTACAATGAGCAGTTCTTC. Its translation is CATSDPGTGGRSYNEQFF.

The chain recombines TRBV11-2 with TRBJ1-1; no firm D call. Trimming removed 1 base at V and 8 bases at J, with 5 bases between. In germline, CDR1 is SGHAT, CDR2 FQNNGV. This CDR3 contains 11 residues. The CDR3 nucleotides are TGTGCCAGCAGCTTAGCCAGGGAAGCTTTCTTT. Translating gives CASSLAREAFF.

The CDR3 bases are TGCGCCAGCAGCTTGGCCGGGGGGACGAACACCGGGGAGCTGTTTTTT. As protein: CASSLAGGTNTGELFF. The gene calls are TRBV5-1 and TRBJ2-2, with 7 bases matching TRBD2. Germline CDR1 is SGHRS and CDR2 is YFSETQ. The CDR3 extends over 16 amino acids. After removal of 0 bases from V and 0 bases from J, the junction contained 2 bases not matched to a gene. Full variable domain (rest looked up from reference TRBV5-1 and TRBJ2-2): KAGVTQTPRYLIKTRGQQVTLSCSPISGHRSVSWYQQTPGQGLQFLFEYFSETQRNKGNFPGRFSGRQFSNSRSEMNVSTLELGDSALYLCASSLAGGTNTGELFFGEGSRLTVL.

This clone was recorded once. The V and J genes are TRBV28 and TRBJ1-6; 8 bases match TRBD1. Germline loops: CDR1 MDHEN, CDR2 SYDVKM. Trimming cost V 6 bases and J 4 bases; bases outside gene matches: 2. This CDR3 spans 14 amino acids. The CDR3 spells CASRRTGYNSPLHF. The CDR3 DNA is TGTGCCAGCAGACGGACAGGGTATAATTCACCCCTCCACTTT.

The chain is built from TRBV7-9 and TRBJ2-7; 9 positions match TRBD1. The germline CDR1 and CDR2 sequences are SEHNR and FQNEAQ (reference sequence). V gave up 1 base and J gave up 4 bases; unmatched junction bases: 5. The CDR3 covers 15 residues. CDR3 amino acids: CASSLVGTGMYEQYF. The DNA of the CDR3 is TGTGCCAGCAGCTTAGTGGGGACAGGGATGTACGAGCAGTACTTC. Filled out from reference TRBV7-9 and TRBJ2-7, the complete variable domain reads DTGVSQNPRHKITKRGQNVTFRCDPISEHNRLYWYRQTLGQGPEFLTYFQNEAQLEKSRLLSDRFSAERPKGSFSTLEIQRTEQGDSAMYLCASSLVGTGMYEQYFGPGTRLTVT.

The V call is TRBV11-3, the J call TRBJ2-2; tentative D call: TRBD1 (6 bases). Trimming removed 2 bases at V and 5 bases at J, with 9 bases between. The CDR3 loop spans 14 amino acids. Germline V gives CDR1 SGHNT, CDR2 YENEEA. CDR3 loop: CASSLITGTGELFF. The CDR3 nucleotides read TGTGCCAGCAGCTTAATTACAGGGACCGGGGAGCTGTTTTTT. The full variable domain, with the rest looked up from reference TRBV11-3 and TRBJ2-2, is EAGVVQSPRYKIIEKKQPVAFWCNPISGHNTLYWYLQNLGQGPELLIRYENEEAVDDSQLPKDRFSAERLKGVDSTLKIQPAELGDSAVYLCASSLITGTGELFFGEGSRLTVL.

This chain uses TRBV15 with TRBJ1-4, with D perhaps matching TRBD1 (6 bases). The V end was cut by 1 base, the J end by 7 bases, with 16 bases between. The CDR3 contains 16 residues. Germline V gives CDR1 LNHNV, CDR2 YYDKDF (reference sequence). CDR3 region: CATSRVVWQDSEKLFF. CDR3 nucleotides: TGTGCCACCAGCAGAGTAGTTTGGCAGGACAGTGAAAAACTGTTTTTT.

CDR3 loop: CASRAGLAGYNEQFF. The CDR3 DNA reads as TGTGCCAGCCGGGCAGGACTAGCGGGTTACAATGAGCAGTTCTTC. V and J are TRBV6-5 and TRBJ2-1; 11 bases are shared with TRBD2. CDR1 and CDR2 (germline): MNHEY, SVGAGI. The V and J ends lost 8 bases and 4 bases, in that order; junction bases with no gene match: 7. CDR3 length equals 15 residues.

The CDR3 loop reads CASSSTSGQPYEQYF. CDR3 DNA sequence: TGTGCCAGCAGCTCGACCTCGGGACAGCCGTACGAGCAGTACTTC. This chain uses TRBV7-9 with TRBJ2-7, with 7 bases matching TRBD1. V was clipped by 4 bases and J by 4 bases; unmatched bases: 10. From germline, CDR1 is SEHNR and CDR2 FQNEAQ (reference sequence). The CDR3 runs 15 residues.

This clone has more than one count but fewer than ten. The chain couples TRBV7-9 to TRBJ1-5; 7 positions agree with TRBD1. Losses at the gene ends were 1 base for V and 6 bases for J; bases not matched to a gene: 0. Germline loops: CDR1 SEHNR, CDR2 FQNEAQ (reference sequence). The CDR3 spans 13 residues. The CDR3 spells CASSLEGAQPQHF. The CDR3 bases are TGTGCCAGCAGCTTAGAGGGGGCTCAGCCCCAGCATTTT.

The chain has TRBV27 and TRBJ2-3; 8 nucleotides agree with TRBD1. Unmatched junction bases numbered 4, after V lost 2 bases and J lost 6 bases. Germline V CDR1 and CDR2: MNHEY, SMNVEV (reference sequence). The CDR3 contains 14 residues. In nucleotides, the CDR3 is TGTGCCAGCAGTTTACAGGGGGCGCATGATACGCAGTATTTT. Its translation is CASSLQGAHDTQYF.

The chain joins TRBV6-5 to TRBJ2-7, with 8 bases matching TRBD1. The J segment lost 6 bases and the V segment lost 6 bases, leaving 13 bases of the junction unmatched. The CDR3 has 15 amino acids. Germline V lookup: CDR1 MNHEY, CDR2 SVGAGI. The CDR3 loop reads CASSSLGTGHLEQYF. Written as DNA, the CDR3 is TGTGCCAGCAGCTCTTTGGGGACAGGACATCTCGAGCAGTACTTC.

In nucleotides, the CDR3 is TGTGCCAGCAGGTCTACAGGGTTAAATGAAAAACTGTTTTTT. This encodes CASRSTGLNEKLFF. The J gene is TRBJ1-4, the V gene TRBV7-6; D is perhaps TRBD1 (6 bases). The ends were cut back, 6 bases at V and 5 bases at J, with 13 bases in the middle. Germline V gene data show CDR1 as SGHVS and CDR2 as FNYEAQ. This CDR3 is built from 14 residues. The full variable domain, in which reference TRBV7-6 and TRBJ1-4 provide the parts outside the CDR3, is GAGVSQSPRYKVTKRGQDVALRCDPISGHVSLYWYRQALGQGPEFLTYFNYEAQQDKSGLPNDRFSAERPEGSISTLTIQRTEQRDSAMYRCASRSTGLNEKLFFGSGTQLSVL.

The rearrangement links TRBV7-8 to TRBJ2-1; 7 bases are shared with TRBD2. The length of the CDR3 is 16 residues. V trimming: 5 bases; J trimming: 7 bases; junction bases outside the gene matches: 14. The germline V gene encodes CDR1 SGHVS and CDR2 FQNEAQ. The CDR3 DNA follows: TGTGCCAGCAGCCCTTCTGGGCGGGAGTCAAGGAATGAGCAGTTCTTC. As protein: CASSPSGRESRNEQFF.

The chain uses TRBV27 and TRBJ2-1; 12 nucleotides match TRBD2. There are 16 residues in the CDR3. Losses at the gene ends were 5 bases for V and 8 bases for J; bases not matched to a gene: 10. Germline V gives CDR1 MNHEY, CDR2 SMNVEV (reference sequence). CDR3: CASSPRLAGVLDEQFF. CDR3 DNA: TGTGCCAGCAGTCCCAGACTAGCGGGAGTTCTCGATGAGCAGTTCTTC.

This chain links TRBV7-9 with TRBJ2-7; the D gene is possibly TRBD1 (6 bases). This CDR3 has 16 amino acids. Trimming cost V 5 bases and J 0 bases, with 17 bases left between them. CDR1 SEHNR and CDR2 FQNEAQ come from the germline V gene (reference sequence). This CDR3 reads CASSRFTGLSSYEQYF. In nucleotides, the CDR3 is TGTGCCAGCAGCCGCTTCACAGGGCTTAGCTCCTACGAGCAGTACTTC.

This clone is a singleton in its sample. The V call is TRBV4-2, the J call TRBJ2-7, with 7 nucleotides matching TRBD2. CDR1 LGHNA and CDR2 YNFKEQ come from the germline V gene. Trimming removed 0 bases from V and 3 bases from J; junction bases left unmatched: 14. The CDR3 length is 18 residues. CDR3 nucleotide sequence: TGTGCCAGCAGCCAAGAGGCGAGCGGGACGCCTGGGCTCTACGAGCAGTACTTC. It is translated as CASSQEASGTPGLYEQYF.

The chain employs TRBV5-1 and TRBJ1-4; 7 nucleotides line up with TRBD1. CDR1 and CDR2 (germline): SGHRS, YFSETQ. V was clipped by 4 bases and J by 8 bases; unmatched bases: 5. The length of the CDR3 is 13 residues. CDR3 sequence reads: CASSTRQGEKLFF. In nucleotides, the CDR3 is TGCGCCAGCAGCACCCGACAGGGCGAAAAACTGTTTTTT.

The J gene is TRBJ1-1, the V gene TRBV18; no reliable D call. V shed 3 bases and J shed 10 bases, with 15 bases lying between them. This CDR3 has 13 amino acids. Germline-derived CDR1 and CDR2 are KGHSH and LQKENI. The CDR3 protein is CASSPSDERGAFF. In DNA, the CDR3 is TGTGCCAGCTCACCTTCTGACGAGAGAGGAGCTTTCTTT.

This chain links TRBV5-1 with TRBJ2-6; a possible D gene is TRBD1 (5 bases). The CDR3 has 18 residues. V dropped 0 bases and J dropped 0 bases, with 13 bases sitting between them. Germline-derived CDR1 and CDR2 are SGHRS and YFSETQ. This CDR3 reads CASSLATVGLSGANVLTF. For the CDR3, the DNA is TGCGCCAGCAGCTTGGCTACAGTGGGGCTCTCTGGGGCCAACGTCCTGACTTTC.

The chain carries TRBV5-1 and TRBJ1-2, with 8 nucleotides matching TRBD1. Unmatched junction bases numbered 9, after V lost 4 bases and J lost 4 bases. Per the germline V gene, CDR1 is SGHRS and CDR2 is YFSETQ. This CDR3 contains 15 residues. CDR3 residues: CASSIDRGGSYGYTF. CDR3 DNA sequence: TGCGCCAGCAGCATAGACAGGGGAGGGAGCTATGGCTACACCTTC.

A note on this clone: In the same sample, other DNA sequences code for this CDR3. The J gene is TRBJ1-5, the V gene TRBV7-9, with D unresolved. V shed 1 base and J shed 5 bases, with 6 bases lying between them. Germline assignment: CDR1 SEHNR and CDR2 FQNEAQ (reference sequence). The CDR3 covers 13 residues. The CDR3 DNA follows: TGTGCCAGCAGCTTAGGCGGGGATCAGCCCCAGCATTTT. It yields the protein CASSLGGDQPQHF.